Below, 15 T cell receptor beta chains from the same sample are listed, as sequenced in a study of blood T cell repertoires in COVID-19. Data came from immunoSEQ multiplex PCR; TCRdb stores just in-frame clones and leaves some out. The repertoire holds over 200,000 clones, with over 75% as singletons. Sequenced material: peripheral blood. These receptors all come from a man aged 40-49 years with active or convalescent COVID-19.

J is TRBJ2-1 and V is TRBV29-1; TRBD2 matches 12 bases. There are 16 residues in the CDR3. V shed 5 bases and J 7 bases; nucleotides not matched to a gene: 12. In germline, CDR1 is SQVTM, CDR2 ANQGSEA. Here the CDR3 reads CSVPTSGSSSWNEQFF. CDR3 DNA: TGCAGCGTTCCGACTAGCGGGAGTTCATCGTGGAATGAGCAGTTCTTC.

The gene calls are TRBV18 and TRBJ1-4, with 9 bases matching TRBD1. Trimming cost V 4 bases and J 7 bases; bases outside gene matches: 4. This CDR3 has 14 residues. CDR1 is KGHSH and CDR2 is LQKENI in the germline V gene. CDR3 sequence reads: CASSRDRVTEKLFF. In DNA form, the CDR3 reads TGTGCCAGCTCACGGGACAGGGTGACTGAAAAACTGTTTTTT.

This clone was seen a few times. The chain carries TRBV5-1 and TRBJ2-2; D ambiguous. The V end lost 0 bases, the J end lost 2 bases, and 8 bases lay between the germline ends. Germline-derived CDR1 and CDR2 are SGHRS and YFSETQ. The CDR3 runs 15 residues. DNA of the CDR3: TGCGCCAGCAGCTTGGTACAGCCTAACACCGGGGAGCTGTTTTTT. This sequence encodes CASSLVQPNTGELFF. Full variable domain (missing parts from reference TRBV5-1 and TRBJ2-2): KAGVTQTPRYLIKTRGQQVTLSCSPISGHRSVSWYQQTPGQGLQFLFEYFSETQRNKGNFPGRFSGRQFSNSRSEMNVSTLELGDSALYLCASSLVQPNTGELFFGEGSRLTVL.

The chain links TRBV6-7 to TRBJ2-5; 10 nucleotides align to TRBD2. TRBV6-7 is marked as an open reading frame, function uncertain. With V trimmed by 0 bases and J by 2 bases, 12 bases remained unmatched. The CDR3 contains 19 residues. CDR3 DNA sequence: TGTGCCAGCAGTTACTCTTGGGCTAGCGGGAGAAGGGGGCAAGAGACCCAGTACTTC. It yields the protein CASSYSWASGRRGQETQYF.

The J gene is TRBJ1-6, the V gene TRBV28; D is undetermined. Germline V gene sequence: CDR1 MDHEN, CDR2 SYDVKM. This CDR3 region has 13 residues. V shed 2 bases and J shed 10 bases, with 9 bases lying between them. The CDR3 reads CASSLDNRSPLHF. The CDR3 nucleotides are TGTGCCAGCAGTTTAGACAATCGATCACCCCTCCACTTT.

The chain is built from TRBV28 and TRBJ2-7; 9 nucleotides match TRBD2. J was trimmed by 1 base and V by 7 bases; bases with no gene match: 11. Germline CDR1 and CDR2: MDHEN and SYDVKM. CDR3 length: 16 amino acids. CDR3 in DNA: TGTGCCAGCACCCCCCCCCAAGCGGGAGGTTCCTACGAGCAGTACTTC. Residues: CASTPPQAGGSYEQYF.

This chain links TRBV27 with TRBJ2-2; 9 nucleotides match TRBD1. In germline, CDR1 is MNHEY, CDR2 SMNVEV (reference sequence). The V gene end was trimmed by 3 bases and the J gene end by 5 bases; junction bases not matched to a gene: 4. This CDR3 has 15 residues. As DNA, the CDR3 is TGTGCCAGCAGTTTGTCGACAGGGGGGACCGGGGAGCTGTTTTTT. Its protein product is CASSLSTGGTGELFF.

This clone was seen more than once but under ten times. This chain joins TRBV18 and TRBJ1-1, with 9 bases that match TRBD1. There are 14 residues in the CDR3. V lost 4 bases, J lost 10 bases, and 10 bases stayed unmatched. Germline CDR1 reads KGHSH; CDR2 reads LQKENI. The DNA for the CDR3 is TGTGCCAGCTCACGCACGGGACAGGGAGGGGGAGCTTTCTTT. It codes for CASSRTGQGGGAFF. Full variable domain (remainder filled in from reference TRBV18 and TRBJ1-1): NAGVMQNPRHLVRRRGQEARLRCSPMKGHSHVYWYRQLPEEGLKFMVYLQKENIIDESGMPKERFSAEFPKEGPSILRIQQVVRGDSAAYFCASSRTGQGGGAFFGQGTRLTVV.

This chain joins TRBV5-6 and TRBJ2-1; D gene uncertain. With 0 bases removed from V and 0 bases from J, the gap between germline ends came to 7 bases. Germline CDR1 reads SGHDT; CDR2 reads YYEEEE. The CDR3 consists of 15 residues. The DNA for the CDR3 is TGTGCCAGCAGCTTGGGTCCCAGCTCCTACAATGAGCAGTTCTTC. Translated: CASSLGPSSYNEQFF.

The chain has TRBV19 and TRBJ1-1, with 9 bases identical to TRBD1. J lost 7 bases, V lost 2 bases, and 5 bases had no gene match. Germline-derived CDR1 and CDR2 are LNHDA and SQIVND (reference sequence). CDR3 size: 14 residues. Here the CDR3 DNA reads TGTGCCAGTAGTATATGGACAGGGGAAGATGAAGCTTTCTTT. It specifies CASSIWTGEDEAFF.

This sequence joins TRBV27 and TRBJ2-7; 9 bases match TRBD1. The CDR3 has 14 residues. Per germline, CDR1 MNHEY and CDR2 SMNVEV (reference sequence). Germline trimming cut 2 bases from V and 8 bases from J; bases unmatched to any gene: 7. Written as DNA, the CDR3 is TGTGCCAGCAGTTTACTTGGGACAGGGCAGCAGCAGTACTTC. Its translation is CASSLLGTGQQQYF.

The chain couples TRBV5-6 to TRBJ1-4, with TRBD1 matching over 12 bases. J gave up 7 bases and V 1 base, and 14 bases lay outside the gene matches. Germline-derived CDR1 and CDR2 are SGHDT and YYEEEE. The CDR3 has 19 amino acids. The CDR3 DNA follows: TGTGCCAGCAGCTTGTACGGAGGGACAGGGGGCTGGCGGGGTGAAAAACTGTTTTTT. It is translated as CASSLYGGTGGWRGEKLFF.

The CDR3 DNA reads as TGTGCCAGCAGTGAAGCCTCACCCTCAGGGAATCAGCCCCAGCATTTT. The encoded protein is CASSEASPSGNQPQHF. The genes are TRBV6-1 and TRBJ1-5; a possible D gene is TRBD1 (5 bases). CDR3 length: 16 residues. Trimming removed 0 bases at V and 4 bases at J, with 13 bases between. The germline CDR1 and CDR2 sequences are MNHNS and SASEGT.

The rearrangement joins TRBV10-1 to TRBJ2-7, with 11 bases fitting TRBD1. Per the germline V gene, CDR1 is WNHNN and CDR2 is SYGVQD (reference sequence). J gave up 3 bases and V 5 bases, and 3 bases lay outside the gene matches. The CDR3 contains 14 residues. The CDR3 nucleotides are TGCGCCAGCAGTACCGGGACAGGGGGCTACGAGCAGTACTTC. Its protein product is CASSTGTGGYEQYF.

Ten or more counts support this clone. This chain connects TRBV6-4 to TRBJ2-1; 12 bases align to TRBD2. With 3 bases clipped from V and 7 bases from J, the junction kept 7 bases outside the gene matches. Germline CDR1 MRHNA, CDR2 SNTAGT. The CDR3 is 16 amino acids. The CDR3 DNA sequence: TGTGCCAGCAGTGAGTCCGGACTAGCGGGGAGTAATGAGCAGTTCTTC. Amino acid sequence: CASSESGLAGSNEQFF.